This T cell receptor (beta chain) was identified during a study of T cell responses to AZD1222 COVID-19 vaccine. General study results and limits: Females outnumbered males among donors, who were mostly white British; clonal diversity was possibly underestimated.

With respect to this clone: Its target is not known.

Clones were sequenced by immunoSEQ multiplex PCR, and TCRdb holds only the in-frame ones, with some missing. Here the sample spans about 150,000 clones, 91% being singletons. Germline-derived CDR1 and CDR2 are LGHDT and YNNKEL (reference sequence). V lost 0 bases to trimming and J lost 3 bases, with 12 bases between them. The CDR3 runs 16 residues. The receptor was derived from an adult who received the AZD1222 COVID-19 vaccine. This specimen consisted of peripheral blood, obtained 28 days after the second AZD1222 dose. The J gene is TRBJ2-1, the V gene TRBV3-1 (or the pseudogene TRBV3-2); a weak D match, TRBD1 (6 bases). As DNA, the CDR3 is TGTGCCAGCAGCCAAGAAACTCAGGGGCTCTACAATGAGCAGTTCTTC. This translates into CASSQETQGLYNEQFF.